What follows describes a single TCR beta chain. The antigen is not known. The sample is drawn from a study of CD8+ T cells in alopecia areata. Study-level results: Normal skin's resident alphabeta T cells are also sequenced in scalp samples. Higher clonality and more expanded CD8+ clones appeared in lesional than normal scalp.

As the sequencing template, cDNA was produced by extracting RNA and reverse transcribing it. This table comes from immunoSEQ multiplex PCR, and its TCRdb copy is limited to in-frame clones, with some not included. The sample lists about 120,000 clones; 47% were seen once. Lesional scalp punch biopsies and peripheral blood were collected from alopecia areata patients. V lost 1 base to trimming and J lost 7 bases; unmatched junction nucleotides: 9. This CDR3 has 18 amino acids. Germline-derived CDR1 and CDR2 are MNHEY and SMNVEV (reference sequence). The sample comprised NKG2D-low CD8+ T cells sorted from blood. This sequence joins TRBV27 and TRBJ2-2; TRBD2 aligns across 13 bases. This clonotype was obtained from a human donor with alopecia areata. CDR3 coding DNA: TGTGCCAGCAGTTTATACGGAGGACTAGCGGGAGTAAACGGGGAGCTGTTTTTT. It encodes CASSLYGGLAGVNGELFF.